A selection of T cell receptor beta chains follows, all from one sample in a study of T cells in Graves' hyperthyroidism and ophthalmopathy. TCRdb used MiXCR to reprocess the multiplex PCR reads, holding one entry per CDR3 protein. Here the sample spans about 360,000 distinct CDR3 sequences, approximately 13% being singletons. The sequenced material came from blood. These receptors were collected from a man under 40 with Graves' hyperthyroidism that later progressed to Graves' ophthalmopathy. The CDR3 runs from the conserved cysteine through the conserved F or W. Each record gives: V gene, J gene, D gene, clone size, CDR3 DNA, CDR3 protein. The D gene is left open where the match is weak. For some rows the clone size is stated as once, few or many, or as a class when expanded; others skip it.

>TRBV14|TRBJ2-3|.|.
TGTGCCAGCAGCCAGCGACCCCCAGATACGCAGTATTTT
CASSQRPPDTQYF
>TRBV28|TRBJ1-1|TRBD1|.
TGTGCCAGCAGAACTCCGGGACAGGGGGTCTCTGAAGCTTTCTTT
CASRTPGQGVSEAFF
>TRBV12-3/TRBV12-4|TRBJ1-3|TRBD1|many
TGTGCCAGCAGTTTAGGACAGGGGGCTGGAAACACCATATATTTT
CASSLGQGAGNTIYF
>TRBV2|TRBJ2-7|.|many
TGTGCCAGCAGTGTAAATCGGGGGGCAGCCTACGAGCAGTACTTC
CASSVNRGAAYEQYF
>TRBV6-6|TRBJ2-1|.|few
TGTGCCAGCAGTTACGATCGGGGGCTCCCGTACAATGAGCAGTTCTTC
CASSYDRGLPYNEQFF
>TRBV30|TRBJ1-5|TRBD1|.
TGTGCCTGGGGACAGGGGGATAGGCAGCCCCAGCATTTT
CAWGQGDRQPQHF
>TRBV5-4|TRBJ2-5|.|.
TGTGCCAGCAGCTTGCTGGGGAAAGAGACCCAGTACTTC
CASSLLGKETQYF
>TRBV3-1|TRBJ2-7|.|few
TGTGCCAGCAGCCACCCAGGGTTGTGGAACGAGCAGTACTTC
CASSHPGLWNEQYF
>TRBV20-1|TRBJ1-4|.|few
TGCAGTGCTTGGGCGGGGGGGTTTCGGGGTAATGAAAAACTGTTTTTT
CSAWAGGFRGNEKLFF
>TRBV12-3/TRBV12-4|TRBJ2-1|TRBD2|many
TGTGCCAGCAGTTTACAGCGGGGGGCCCACAATGAGCAGTTCTTC
CASSLQRGAHNEQFF
>TRBV3-1|TRBJ2-1|.|.
TGTGCCAGCAGCCTTATTCTAGGACGTGAGCAGTTCTTC
CASSLILGREQFF
>TRBV5-6|TRBJ2-3|.|.
TGTGCCAGCCTTCGGCTGGGCACAGATACGCAGTATTTT
CASLRLGTDTQYF
>TRBV28|TRBJ2-3|.|many
TGTGCCAGCACGGAGGGGGCGCGAGATACGCAGTATTTT
CASTEGARDTQYF
>TRBV9|TRBJ2-5|TRBD2|.
TGTGCCAGCAGCCCAGGCGGGAAGCGGGGGGGCCGTGGAGAGACCCAGTACTTC
CASSPGGKRGGRGETQYF
>TRBV13|TRBJ1-4|TRBD1|many
TGTGCCAGCAGCATAGACAGGGGCTCCAATGAAAAACTGTTTTTT
CASSIDRGSNEKLFF
>TRBV20-1|TRBJ1-1|TRBD1|.
TGCAGTGCCGAGCCCACAGGGGGCAATGCTGAAGCTTTCTTT
CSAEPTGGNAEAFF
>TRBV14|TRBJ2-1|.|many
TGTGCCAGCAGCCAGACAAGCTACAATGAGCAGTTCTTC
CASSQTSYNEQFF
>TRBV4-1|TRBJ1-2|.|.
TGCGCCAGCAGCCAAGTTGTACAGGCTCAACACTATGGCTACACCTTC
CASSQVVQAQHYGYTF
>TRBV11-3|TRBJ2-7|TRBD1|many
TGTGCCAGCAGCTTAAAGCCCGGGACAGGGCCCTACGAGCAGTACTTC
CASSLKPGTGPYEQYF
>TRBV6-9|TRBJ1-1|.|many
TGTGCCAGCAGTACACCCGGCACCACCGGCACTGAAGCTTTCTTT
CASSTPGTTGTEAFF
>TRBV2|TRBJ1-2|TRBD1|.
TGTGCCACCCCTACAGGGGGCTTGTATGGCTACACCTTC
CATPTGGLYGYTF
>TRBV10-3|TRBJ1-1|.|.
TGTGCCATCAGACTCCGGGAGAACACTGAAGCTTTCTTT
CAIRLRENTEAFF
>TRBV28|TRBJ1-1|.|many
TGTGCCAGCAGTTCGGGACGGAGGAACACTGAAGCTTTCTTT
CASSSGRRNTEAFF
>TRBV6-1|TRBJ2-5|TRBD2|many
TGTGCCAGCAGCTCTCCTAGCGGGGAAGAGACCCAGTACTTC
CASSSPSGEETQYF
>TRBV5-1|TRBJ2-1|.|.
TGCGCCAGCAGCTCGACCCGGGGATGGGAGCAGTTCTTC
CASSSTRGWEQFF
>TRBV28|TRBJ2-7|TRBD1|.
TGTGCCAGCAGTTCACCCCGGTGGACAGGGTATGGCTACGAGCAGTACTTC
CASSSPRWTGYGYEQYF
>TRBV20-1|TRBJ1-2|TRBD1|many
TGCAGTGCATCGGGAAGGGGGCAGGTTGGAGGCTACACCTTC
CSASGRGQVGGYTF